This T cell receptor beta chain appears in the sequencing data of a study of blood T cell repertoires in COVID-19. TCRdb keeps only in-frame clones here, not all; method: immunoSEQ multiplex PCR. The table shows nearly 50,000 clones, with approximately 85% occurring only once. Losses at the gene ends were 4 bases for V and 0 bases for J; bases not matched to a gene: 16. Germline V gene lookup returns CDR1 SGDLS and CDR2 YYNGEE. CDR3 length equals 21 residues. The chain is built from TRBV9 and TRBJ2-6; 10 bases are a match to TRBD2. The TCR comes from a human donor in a cohort sampled during active COVID-19. The sequenced sample consisted of peripheral blood. CDR3 in DNA: TGTGCCAGCAGCCCCCATCGGCTAGCGGGAGTTACCTCCTCTGGGGCCAACGTCCTGACTTTC. This encodes CASSPHRLAGVTSSGANVLTF. Full variable domain (missing parts from reference TRBV9 and TRBJ2-6): DSGVTQTPKHLITATGQRVTLRCSPRSGDLSVYWYQQSLDQGLQFLIQYYNGEERAKGNILERFSAQQFPDLHSELNLSSLELGDSALYFCASSPHRLAGVTSSGANVLTFGAGSRLTVL.